This is a list of T cell receptor beta chains from one sample in a study of CD8 T cells in Susac syndrome. TCRdb re-called the immunoSEQ multiplex PCR reads with MiXCR, one entry per CDR3 protein. The sample lists fewer than 250,000 distinct CDR3 sequences, about 93% occurring once. Sequencing was performed on CD4+ T cells from PBMCs. All receptors derive from a human donor in good health. Both conserved end residues are part of each CDR3. Fields, in order: D gene, V gene, J gene, CDR3 DNA, CDR3 protein. D genes are given only for firm matches.

TRBD1,TRBV6-2/TRBV6-3,TRBJ1-5,TGTGCCAGCAGACCCCCGACAGGGGACCCCAATCAGCCCCAGCATTTT,CASRPPTGDPNQPQHF
TRBD1,TRBV29-1,TRBJ1-2,TGCAGCGTTGAAGTGGGACAGGGGCCCGATCGCCAACCCGTCTATGGCTACACCTTC,CSVEVGQGPDRQPVYGYTF
-,TRBV11-1,TRBJ2-2,TGTGCCAGCAGCTTAGGCCACACCGGGGAGCTGTTTTTT,CASSLGHTGELFF
-,TRBV28,TRBJ2-7,TGTGCCAGCAGTTCCCCGCCGGACTCCTACGAGCAGTACTTC,CASSSPPDSYEQYF
TRBD1,TRBV3-1,TRBJ2-4,TGTGCCAGCAGCCCCCGGAGCGGACAGGGTAACATTCAGTACTTC,CASSPRSGQGNIQYF
TRBD1,TRBV6-6,TRBJ1-5,TGTGCCAGCAGTACGACAGGGGGAGGGCAGCCCCAGCATTTT,CASSTTGGGQPQHF
-,TRBV5-1,TRBJ1-3,TGCGCCAGCAGCTTCAACGAAAACACCATATATTTT,CASSFNENTIYF
-,TRBV2,TRBJ1-6,TGTGCCAGTTCCCTTTACTATAATTCACCCCTCCACTTT,CASSLYYNSPLHF
-,TRBV7-9,TRBJ2-3,TGTGCCAGCAGCTTGGGCGGGGGCTCATCAGATACGCAGTATTTT,CASSLGGGSSDTQYF
-,TRBV29-1,TRBJ2-3,TGCAGCGTTGAAAATGTCCCAACAGATACGCAGTATTTT,CSVENVPTDTQYF